The 10 T cell receptor beta chains in this list originate from one sample, sequenced in a study of blood T cell repertoires in COVID-19 (dated by TCRdb to 2018 to 2021). The receptor library was made with the immunoSEQ multiplex PCR assay. In TCRdb, the immuneACCESS table is reduced to in-frame sequences with V and J assigned. These tables do not hold every clone; where another copy was compared, an unresolved V gene accounts for under half, and the others remain unexplained. For this sample there are approximately 150,000 clones; over 75% appear just once. 1.6% of the sample is in the top ten clones. The sequenced sample consisted of peripheral blood. The source is a human donor in a cohort sampled during active COVID-19.

The V and J genes are TRBV4-3 and TRBJ2-4; 8 nucleotides line up with TRBD2. The CDR3 is made up of 17 amino acids. V trimming: 4 bases; J trimming: 0 bases; junction bases outside the gene matches: 8. Germline V gene sequence: CDR1 LGHNA, CDR2 YSLEER. As DNA, the CDR3 is TGCGCCAGCAGCCGTTACTCGACTAGCGAAGCCAAAAACATTCAGTACTTC. Translating it yields CASSRYSTSEAKNIQYF.

The chain uses TRBV9 and TRBJ2-7, with D possibly matching TRBD1 (5 bases). V lost 4 bases and J lost 3, with 32 bases in between. CDR3 length: 20 residues. CDR1 and CDR2 from the germline V gene are SGDLS and YYNGEE. CDR3 nucleotide sequence: TGTGCCAGCAGCCTCCAGATCCCAGGGTCTAGAAGGACCCAAAACTACGAGCAGTACTTC. Translation gives CASSLQIPGSRRTQNYEQYF.

V and J are TRBV7-9 and TRBJ2-1; 7 bases align to TRBD2. The trim removed 8 bases at V and 7 bases at J, leaving 14 bases unmatched. CDR3 size: 15 residues. The germline gives CDR1 SEHNR, CDR2 FQNEAQ (reference sequence). The CDR3 spells CASYGGSLVGNEQFF. CDR3 nucleotide sequence: TGTGCCAGCTACGGGGGGAGCCTTGTGGGGAATGAGCAGTTCTTC.

V usage is TRBV19 and J usage is TRBJ2-5, with D possibly being TRBD2 (5 bases). There are 14 residues in the CDR3. CDR1 and CDR2 (germline): LNHDA, SQIVND (reference sequence). V was shortened by 5 bases and J by 3 bases, with 13 bases between the two germline ends. The CDR3 sequence is CASSRGHTKETQYF. DNA of the CDR3: TGTGCCAGTAGTCGGGGTCACACCAAAGAGACCCAGTACTTC. Full variable domain (missing parts from reference TRBV19 and TRBJ2-5): DGGITQSPKYLFRKEGQNVTLSCEQNLNHDAMYWYRQDPGQGLRLIYYSQIVNDFQKGDIAEGYSVSREKKESFPLTVTSAQKNPTAFYLCASSRGHTKETQYFGPGTRLLVL.

The CDR3 loop is CASSPSGGQGNEKLFF. Here the CDR3 DNA reads TGTGCCAGCAGCCCTAGTGGGGGACAGGGAAATGAAAAACTGTTTTTT. This sequence joins TRBV28 and TRBJ1-4, with 9 bases that match TRBD1. The germline V gene has CDR1 MDHEN and CDR2 SYDVKM. V dropped 6 bases and J dropped 5; count of bases not matched to a gene: 10. This CDR3 comprises 16 residues.

The chain combines TRBV6-5 with TRBJ1-2; TRBD1 might be the D (6 bases). This CDR3 is 15 amino acids long. Germline values: CDR1 MNHEY, CDR2 SVGAGI. V gave up 6 bases and J gave up 0 bases, with 14 bases separating them. This CDR3 reads CASSFGTRANYGYTF. The CDR3 bases are TGTGCCAGCAGCTTCGGGACACGAGCTAACTATGGCTACACCTTC.

V is TRBV24-1 and J is TRBJ2-1, with 10 bases lining up with TRBD2. The J segment lost 9 bases and the V segment lost 5 bases, leaving 9 bases of the junction unmatched. This CDR3 has 15 amino acids. CDR1 is KGHDR, CDR2 SFDVKD, per germline. The DNA for the CDR3 is TGTGCCACCAGTGTGAGCGGGAGGGCCGGGGGTGAGCAGTTCTTC. It yields the protein CATSVSGRAGGEQFF.

The J gene is TRBJ1-4, the V gene TRBV5-1, with D unresolved. Germline assignment: CDR1 SGHRS and CDR2 YFSETQ. Trimming pared 2 bases from V and 0 bases from J, leaving 17 bases between. This CDR3 region has 18 residues. The CDR3 is CASSLAGTPDATNEKLFF. CDR3 DNA sequence: TGCGCCAGCAGCTTAGCAGGAACGCCTGATGCAACTAATGAAAAACTGTTTTTT. Using reference TRBV5-1 and TRBJ1-4 for the parts outside the CDR3, the full variable domain is KAGVTQTPRYLIKTRGQQVTLSCSPISGHRSVSWYQQTPGQGLQFLFEYFSETQRNKGNFPGRFSGRQFSNSRSEMNVSTLELGDSALYLCASSLAGTPDATNEKLFFGSGTQLSVL.

This rearrangement joins TRBV5-4 to TRBJ2-2, with 12 positions matching TRBD2. The germline V gene encodes CDR1 SGHNT and CDR2 YYREEE (reference sequence). The CDR3 extends over 16 amino acids. The junction had 2 bases not matched to a gene; V was cut back by 3 bases and J by 2 bases. Here the CDR3 reads CASSSSGRGNTGELFF. The CDR3 region has the DNA TGTGCCAGCAGCTCTAGCGGGAGGGGAAACACCGGGGAGCTGTTTTTT.

This clone was detected only once. The genes are TRBV19 and TRBJ1-2; 7 nucleotides match TRBD1. V shed 10 bases, J shed 1 base, and the junction held 36 bases outside the gene matches. Germline CDR1 LNHDA, CDR2 SQIVND (reference sequence). This CDR3 has 23 amino acids. The CDR3 loop reads CAIQTGVRDSRDLGLGGNYGYTF. The CDR3 nucleotides are TGTGCCATTCAAACCGGGGTCCGGGACAGCCGGGATTTAGGGCTTGGTGGTAACTATGGCTACACCTTC.